The clone carrying this T cell receptor (beta chain) was found a few times. Its antigen is unknown. The entry originates in a study of cytomegalovirus exposure and HLA in healthy donors. Across the whole study: Inside one of the first data releases sat roughly 80 million unique TCRs taken from HLA-typed donors.

V lost 4 bases to trimming and J lost 9 bases; unmatched junction nucleotides: 10. Per germline, CDR1 WNHNN and CDR2 SYGVQD (reference sequence). The CDR3 contains 15 residues. Overall study findings and caveats: Versus the approximately 700-donor mean, an Asian-associated ancestry cluster reportedly showed fewer N-insertions in a later analysis. HLA allele associations emerged for 16,951 TCR beta sequences in a later analysis, at 0.05 false discovery rate.

Each donor was healthy, and each was a bone marrow donor. The PCR made use of 60 Vbeta and 13 Jbeta primers. The table came from immunoSEQ multiplex PCR; TCRdb's copy has only in-frame clones and leaves some out. Of under 250,000 clones detected, roughly 78% appear once; the ten largest clones hold 0.47%. Specimen: PBMCs. The rearrangement uses TRBV10-1 and TRBJ2-1, with 9 bases lining up with TRBD1. The source is a boy between 10 and 17 years old in good health and CMV-seronegative. CDR3 DNA sequence: TGCGCCAGCAGTGCTAGGACAGGGGCGGTGGGTGAGCAGTTCTTC. It codes for CASSARTGAVGEQFF.